This T cell receptor (beta chain) was recovered during a study of shared clonotypes between healthy human individuals. Once extracted for a subset, genomic DNA was divided evenly among several immunoSEQ plates. Measured with immunoSEQ multiplex PCR; TCRdb has only the in-frame clones, and not every one. The table shows fewer than 650,000 clones, with 76% occurring only once. The CDR3 consists of 17 residues. The V and J ends lost 4 bases and 0 bases respectively, with 13 bases between them. The V gene's germline CDR1 is LNHDA and CDR2 SQIVND (reference sequence). This clone was found a few times. The sample consisted of PBMCs. The chain is built from TRBV19 and TRBJ2-6, with D tentatively TRBD1 (6 bases). The clonotype originates from a woman aged 40 to 50 in good health. Some clones in this sample may be carry-over from other donors' samples. The CDR3 region is CASSRPTGSSGANVLTF. In nucleotides, the CDR3 is TGTGCCAGTAGTAGACCGACAGGCAGCTCTGGGGCCAACGTCCTGACTTTC.